These 25 T cell receptor beta chains were all obtained from the same sample, sequenced in a study of shared clonotypes between healthy human individuals (dated by TCRdb to 2019 to 2021). The library came from the immunoSEQ multiplex PCR assay. As stored in TCRdb, this immuneACCESS dataset retains in-frame rearrangements with V and J assigned. A fraction of the clones does not appear; measured against another copy, unresolved V genes explain less than half of the discrepancy, and the remainder lacks a known reason. This sample lists roughly 2.4 million clones; approximately 95% were detected once. Roughly 0.13% of the sample lies in the top ten. Specimen: naive CD4+ T cells sorted from blood. The intended sense of this specimen's cell subset or site label: CD45RA+ positively selected. The receptors were sampled from a man aged 18 to 30 in good health.

The gene calls are TRBV5-8 and TRBJ1-5, with D hard to call. Germline V gene data show CDR1 as SGHTS and CDR2 as YDEGEE. This CDR3 is 16 amino acids long. V dropped 6 bases and J dropped 0 bases, with 16 bases sitting between them. CDR3 protein: CASTRGPPNSNQPQHF. The CDR3 coding sequence is TGTGCCAGCACCCGAGGACCTCCAAATAGCAATCAGCCCCAGCATTTT.

This sequence joins TRBV5-5 and TRBJ2-7, with D possibly TRBD2 on 6 matching bases. The CDR3 sequence is 16 residues long. Trimming shortened V by 4 bases and J by 3 bases, and 20 bases separated the two germline ends. The V gene's germline CDR1 is SGHKS and CDR2 YYEKEE (reference sequence). CDR3 nucleotides: TGTGCCAGCAGCAACTCCGGGACTGGAAGTTACTACGAGCAGTACTTC. Translated, it gives CASSNSGTGSYYEQYF.

The chain is built from TRBV6-5 and TRBJ2-1, with 7 bases aligning to TRBD1. CDR1 and CDR2 from the germline V gene are MNHEY and SVGAGI. V trimming: 5 bases; J trimming: 2 bases; junction bases outside the gene matches: 6. The CDR3 contains 15 residues. CDR3 amino acids: CASSLDRAPYNEQFF. CDR3 sequence (DNA): TGTGCCAGCAGTCTCGACAGGGCTCCCTACAATGAGCAGTTCTTC.

V is TRBV9 and J is TRBJ1-6; weak D call: TRBD1 (5 bases). Per the germline V gene, CDR1 is SGDLS and CDR2 is YYNGEE. The CDR3 contains 14 residues. Trimming shortened V by 4 bases and J by 10 bases, and 15 bases separated the two germline ends. DNA for the CDR3: TGTGCCAGCAGCCGAACAGGACAAACCTCACCCCTCCACTTT. This codes for CASSRTGQTSPLHF. The full variable domain, in which reference TRBV9 and TRBJ1-6 provide the parts outside the CDR3, is DSGVTQTPKHLITATGQRVTLRCSPRSGDLSVYWYQQSLDQGLQFLIQYYNGEERAKGNILERFSAQQFPDLHSELNLSSLELGDSALYFCASSRTGQTSPLHFGNGTRLTVT.

The gene calls are TRBV11-3 and TRBJ2-3, with D tentatively TRBD2 (5 bases). Germline CDR1 SGHNT, CDR2 YENEEA. With 0 bases removed from V and 4 bases from J, the gap between germline ends came to 23 bases. The CDR3 has 19 amino acids. The CDR3: CASSLDPKRADWNSDTQYF. The DNA of the CDR3 is TGTGCCAGCAGCTTAGACCCAAAGAGGGCGGACTGGAATTCAGATACGCAGTATTTT.

The genes are TRBV9 and TRBJ2-2, with a weak D call TRBD1 (6 bases). The length of the CDR3 is 16 residues. In germline, CDR1 is SGDLS, CDR2 YYNGEE. V was pared by 1 base and J by 6 bases, with 16 bases between. The CDR3 sequence is CASSVHRANSAGELFF. DNA of the CDR3: TGTGCCAGCAGCGTACACAGGGCCAATAGCGCCGGGGAGCTGTTTTTT.

A note on this clone: At one boundary the junction diverges from the germline segment, which might be a read error. The chain recombines TRBV6-1 with TRBJ1-2, with 8 bases that match TRBD1. CDR1 is MNHNS, CDR2 SASEGT, per germline. This CDR3 region has 16 residues. The CDR3 protein is CASGDPTGVRAGGYTF. The CDR3, as DNA: TGTGCCAGCGGTGATCCGACAGGGGTGAGGGCGGGTGGCTACACCTTC.

About this clone: Other DNA sequences in this sample translate to the same CDR3. This rearrangement joins TRBV30 to TRBJ2-5, with no clear D. Between the trimmed V and J ends, which lost 0 bases and 2 bases, there was a span of 7 bases. The V gene's germline CDR1 is GTSNPN and CDR2 SVGIG (reference sequence). This CDR3 has 13 residues. The CDR3 reads CAWSVRLQETQYF. CDR3 bases: TGTGCCTGGAGTGTACGGCTGCAAGAGACCCAGTACTTC.

Note on this clone: This specimen includes other DNA sequences encoding the same CDR3. The V gene is TRBV5-1, the J gene TRBJ2-1; D is undetermined. Per germline, CDR1 SGHRS and CDR2 YFSETQ. The CDR3 covers 15 residues. V lost 0 bases to trimming and J lost 0 bases, with 7 bases between them. CDR3 loop: CASSLDGSSYNEQFF. CDR3 in DNA: TGCGCCAGCAGCTTGGACGGAAGCTCCTACAATGAGCAGTTCTTC. Supplemented by reference TRBV5-1 and TRBJ2-1, the full variable domain reads KAGVTQTPRYLIKTRGQQVTLSCSPISGHRSVSWYQQTPGQGLQFLFEYFSETQRNKGNFPGRFSGRQFSNSRSEMNVSTLELGDSALYLCASSLDGSSYNEQFFGPGTRLTVL.

In this sample, this clone turned up a few times. Different DNA sequences within this sample yield the same CDR3. The chain couples TRBV7-2 to TRBJ1-5; no reliable D call. The CDR3 is 13 amino acids. V was trimmed by 1 base and J by 4 bases, leaving 5 bases between them. Germline CDR1 reads SGHTA; CDR2 reads FQGNSA. CDR3 residues: CASSLVGNQPQHF. CDR3 sequence (DNA): TGTGCCAGCAGCTTAGTGGGAAATCAGCCCCAGCATTTT.

The chain recombines TRBV6-1 with TRBJ2-3, with 8 nucleotides matching TRBD2. The ends lost 4 bases at V and 5 bases at J; junction bases unmatched: 8. CDR1 and CDR2 (germline): MNHNS, SASEGT. CDR3 size: 15 residues. The DNA of the CDR3 is TGTGCCAGCAGTGCCAATAGCGGGGTGATAGATACGCAGTATTTT. Encoded protein: CASSANSGVIDTQYF.

The V and J genes are TRBV7-9 and TRBJ2-2; 7 positions agree with TRBD1. From germline, CDR1 is SEHNR and CDR2 FQNEAQ (reference sequence). The CDR3 consists of 15 residues. J gave up 3 bases and V 10 bases, and 11 bases lay outside the gene matches. CDR3 bases: TGTGCCATCAACTGGTGGGACAGTCACACCGGGGAGCTGTTTTTT. This gives the protein CAINWWDSHTGELFF.

The chain joins TRBV10-3 to TRBJ2-7; 7 bases align to TRBD1. J gave up 5 bases and V 5 bases, and 9 bases lay outside the gene matches. The V gene's germline CDR1 is ENHRY and CDR2 SYGVKD. The CDR3 totals 14 residues. CDR3 sequence: CAISSLTGINEQYF. CDR3 in DNA: TGTGCCATCAGTTCTCTGACAGGGATCAACGAGCAGTACTTC.

The gene calls are TRBV19 and TRBJ1-2; a weak D match, TRBD1 (6 bases). V lost 7 bases to trimming and J lost 4 bases, with 16 bases between them. The CDR3 consists of 14 residues. Germline V gene sequence: CDR1 LNHDA, CDR2 SQIVND (reference sequence). Here the CDR3 reads CASTDFTGIYGYTF. In DNA form, the CDR3 reads TGTGCCAGTACCGATTTCACAGGGATCTATGGCTACACCTTC.

The rearrangement uses TRBV5-1 and TRBJ1-3; TRBD1 aligns across 10 bases. This CDR3 contains 17 residues. CDR1 and CDR2 from the germline V gene are SGHRS and YFSETQ. Trimming took 4 bases from V and 4 from J; bases not matched to a gene: 11. In nucleotides, the CDR3 is TGCGCCAGCAGCCCTGAGAAGGGACAGGGGTTCGGAAACACCATATATTTT. Amino acid sequence: CASSPEKGQGFGNTIYF.

The V call is TRBV10-3, the J call TRBJ1-3; D gene ambiguous. Trimming shortened V by 6 bases and J by 3 bases, and 15 bases separated the two germline ends. Germline V lookup: CDR1 ENHRY, CDR2 SYGVKD. The CDR3 is 15 residues long. The CDR3 sequence: CAISPPALDGNTIYF. CDR3 in DNA: TGTGCCATCAGCCCCCCGGCCCTAGATGGAAACACCATATATTTT.

V is TRBV28 and J is TRBJ2-5, with D uncertain. The germline CDR1 and CDR2 sequences are MDHEN and SYDVKM. The V and J ends lost 4 bases and 5 bases respectively, with 11 bases between them. The CDR3 totals 13 residues. The CDR3 coding sequence is TGTGCCAGCAGTTCCCGCCCTGGGGAGACCCAGTACTTC. Protein sequence: CASSSRPGETQYF.

The gene calls are TRBV5-1 and TRBJ1-1; the D gene is possibly TRBD1 (5 bases). V lost 7 bases to trimming and J lost 1 base, with 17 bases between them. The CDR3 sequence is 15 residues long. CDR1 and CDR2 (germline): SGHRS, YFSETQ. As DNA, the CDR3 is TGCGCCAGCCGATTTAATCCCACAGGGAACACTGAAGCTTTCTTT. It specifies CASRFNPTGNTEAFF.

The chain carries TRBV5-1 and TRBJ2-1; 9 nucleotides line up with TRBD1. The V segment lost 6 bases and the J segment 1 base; nucleotides outside the gene matches: 5. This CDR3 is 15 amino acids long. The germline V gene has CDR1 SGHRS and CDR2 YFSETQ. CDR3 loop: CASTRTGVSYNEQFF. The CDR3 DNA reads as TGCGCCAGCACAAGGACAGGGGTGTCCTACAATGAGCAGTTCTTC.

This rearrangement joins TRBV6-5 to TRBJ2-1; weak D call: TRBD2 (9 bases). Trimming left V 11 bases short and J 8 bases short, with 22 bases between. Germline CDR1 is MNHEY and CDR2 is SVGAGI. The CDR3 is 14 residues long. CDR3 DNA: TGTGCCTCCCAGGGGGCGGGAGGGTCGGATGAGCAGTTCTTC. It codes for CASQGAGGSDEQFF.

The chain couples TRBV5-6 to TRBJ2-2; either TRBD1 or TRBD2 may fit D (5 bases each). Germline assignment: CDR1 SGHDT and CDR2 YYEEEE. V gave up 4 bases and J gave up 3 bases, with 10 bases separating them. This CDR3 comprises 14 residues. The CDR3, as DNA: TGTGCCAGCAGCGCCGGGACCCACACCGGGGAGCTGTTTTTT. It codes for CASSAGTHTGELFF.

J is TRBJ1-5 and V is TRBV2; D may be TRBD1 (5 bases). Per the germline V gene, CDR1 is SNHLY and CDR2 is FYNNEI. V was shortened by 4 bases and J by 0 bases, with 13 bases between the two germline ends. The CDR3 covers 16 residues. The CDR3 bases are TGTGCCAGCAGTGGACCCGGGGGGGGTAGCAATCAGCCCCAGCATTTT. This translates into CASSGPGGGSNQPQHF.

The rearrangement joins TRBV5-1 to TRBJ2-2; TRBD1 agrees at 11 bases. This CDR3 contains 15 residues. The germline CDR1 and CDR2 sequences are SGHRS and YFSETQ. V dropped 3 bases and J dropped 7; count of bases not matched to a gene: 5. This CDR3 reads CASSWTGGSDGELFF. The CDR3 region has the DNA TGCGCCAGCAGCTGGACAGGGGGCTCGGACGGGGAGCTGTTTTTT.

This CDR3 is CSAGGGPWLPQHF. The CDR3 DNA reads TGCAGCGCCGGGGGGGGTCCCTGGCTGCCCCAGCATTTT. V gene TRBV29-1 combines with J gene TRBJ1-5; a weak D match, TRBD1 (5 bases). V lost 7 bases and J 9 bases, leaving 19 bases between the germline ends. Germline CDR1 reads SQVTM; CDR2 reads ANQGSEA. This CDR3 spans 13 amino acids.

The J gene is TRBJ1-5, the V gene TRBV11-2, with D possibly being TRBD1 (5 bases). Trimming removed 0 bases at V and 7 bases at J, with 10 bases between. Germline V gives CDR1 SGHAT, CDR2 FQNNGV. This CDR3 region has 14 residues. The CDR3 bases are TGTGCCAGCAGCTTAGACAGGGATGGGCAGCCCCAGCATTTT. It translates to CASSLDRDGQPQHF.